The 17 T cell receptor beta chains below were found in one sample sequenced in a study of memory CD4+ T cells and cytomegalovirus serostatus. Measured with immunoSEQ multiplex PCR; TCRdb has only the in-frame clones, and not every one. The sample includes approximately 92,000 clones, over 70% of them seen just once. The sort gate was single viable CD3+CD4+CD8-CD45RO+ cells for memory CD4+ T cells. Sequenced sample: memory CD4+ T cells from blood. The receptor set was obtained from an adult in good health and CMV-seropositive.

A word on this clone: Other DNA sequences in the same sample also yield this CDR3. The rearrangement links TRBV18 to TRBJ2-3, with no clear D. Trimming removed 0 bases from V and 3 bases from J, with 4 bases in between. CDR3 length: 13 residues. Germline loops: CDR1 KGHSH, CDR2 LQKENI. CDR3 sequence: CASSPPGTDTQYF. DNA of the CDR3: TGTGCCAGCTCACCACCGGGAACAGATACGCAGTATTTT.

The chain joins TRBV5-5 to TRBJ2-5, with D possibly being TRBD2 (5 bases). Deletions cut 1 base from V and 3 bases from J, with 10 bases between. Germline CDR1 and CDR2: SGHKS and YYEKEE (reference sequence). The CDR3 totals 14 residues. CDR3 nucleotides: TGTGCCAGCAGCTTGAGCACGGGAAAAGAGACCCAGTACTTC. This sequence encodes CASSLSTGKETQYF.

This clone was seen only a few times. This chain connects TRBV6-6 to TRBJ2-7; 11 positions match TRBD1. The CDR3 length is 14 residues. Germline assignment: CDR1 MNHNY and CDR2 SVGAGI (reference sequence). V was clipped by 10 bases and J by 4 bases; unmatched bases: 9. CDR3 nucleotide sequence: TGTGCCACCAAACCAGGGACAGGGGGTTACGAGCAGTACTTC. It yields the protein CATKPGTGGYEQYF.

This clone was recorded a few times. This chain uses TRBV19 with TRBJ2-3; the D gene is possibly TRBD1 (6 bases). CDR3 length equals 13 residues. V was trimmed by 4 bases and J by 9 bases, leaving 14 bases between them. Germline CDR1 reads LNHDA; CDR2 reads SQIVND (reference sequence). CDR3 residues: CASSKTQGRTQYF. The CDR3 nucleotides read TGTGCCAGTAGTAAAACCCAGGGGAGAACGCAGTATTTT.

The rearrangement links TRBV6-6 to TRBJ1-1; D is undetermined. The CDR3 consists of 15 residues. The germline V gene encodes CDR1 MNHNY and CDR2 SVGAGI (reference sequence). V was clipped by 2 bases and J by 0 bases, with 10 bases between them. The CDR3 sequence: CASSYGTVMNTEAFF. The CDR3 DNA is TGTGCCAGCAGTTACGGAACGGTTATGAACACTGAAGCTTTCTTT.

The genes are TRBV4-2 and TRBJ1-1; a weak D match, TRBD1 (5 bases). V was pared by 7 bases and J by 0 bases, with 15 bases between. The CDR3 runs 15 residues. The V gene's germline CDR1 is LGHNA and CDR2 YNFKEQ. CDR3 DNA sequence: TGTGCCAGCACCATAAGTGGGGCCATGAACACTGAAGCTTTCTTT. It specifies CASTISGAMNTEAFF.

The genes are TRBV6-5 and TRBJ1-1; 7 nucleotides align to TRBD1. J gave up 1 base and V 4 bases, and 6 bases lay outside the gene matches. The CDR3 has 15 amino acids. Germline loops: CDR1 MNHEY, CDR2 SVGAGI. The CDR3 here is CASSSPRDRNTEAFF. The CDR3 bases are TGTGCCAGCAGTTCCCCTCGGGACAGGAACACTGAAGCTTTCTTT.

J is TRBJ2-3 and V is TRBV10-1; 12 nucleotides align to TRBD2. Losses at the gene ends were 5 bases for V and 2 bases for J; bases not matched to a gene: 5. Per germline, CDR1 WNHNN and CDR2 SYGVQD (reference sequence). The CDR3 contains 16 residues. CDR3 nucleotide sequence: TGCGCCAGCAGTACAGGACTAGCGGGACCCACAGATACGCAGTATTTT. Protein sequence: CASSTGLAGPTDTQYF.

The chain couples TRBV18 to TRBJ2-7; 7 nucleotides align to TRBD1. Unmatched junction bases numbered 8, after V lost 3 bases and J lost 3 bases. The CDR3 spans 15 residues. Germline-derived CDR1 and CDR2 are KGHSH and LQKENI. CDR3 bases: TGTGCCAGCTCACCCTCGACAGGGCAAAGCTACGAGCAGTACTTC. As protein: CASSPSTGQSYEQYF.

The chain couples TRBV5-1 to TRBJ2-7; D possibly corresponds to TRBD1 (7 bases). CDR3 length: 13 amino acids. V was trimmed by 7 bases and J by 0 bases, leaving 11 bases between them. The V gene's germline CDR1 is SGHRS and CDR2 YFSETQ. The CDR3 DNA sequence: TGCGCCAGCCAGGGGGGTTTCTCCTACGAGCAGTACTTC. Protein sequence: CASQGGFSYEQYF.

The rearrangement uses TRBV6-5 and TRBJ1-2, with D possibly TRBD1 on 5 matching bases. The CDR3 has 14 amino acids. Between the trimmed V and J ends, which lost 0 bases and 4 bases, there was a span of 9 bases. CDR1 and CDR2 from the germline V gene are MNHEY and SVGAGI. The CDR3 sequence is CASSYSGGVYGYTF. DNA of the CDR3: TGTGCCAGCAGTTACTCAGGAGGGGTCTATGGCTACACCTTC.

The chain's CDR3 is CASGLSYEQYF. As DNA, the CDR3 is TGTGCCAGCGGCCTTTCCTACGAGCAGTACTTC. The rearrangement uses TRBV27 and TRBJ2-7; D not resolved. V lost 8 bases, J lost 1 base, and 6 bases lay in between. The CDR3 is 11 residues long. Germline V gene lookup returns CDR1 MNHEY and CDR2 SMNVEV (reference sequence).

The rearrangement uses TRBV4-1 and TRBJ2-7, with D perhaps TRBD1 (5 bases). With 0 bases removed from V and 3 bases from J, the gap between germline ends came to 15 bases. Germline assignment: CDR1 MGHRA and CDR2 YSYEKL. CDR3 length: 16 residues. The CDR3 loop reads CASSQDWGGTNYEQYF. CDR3 nucleotide sequence: TGCGCCAGCAGCCAAGACTGGGGCGGAACCAACTACGAGCAGTACTTC.

This clone was counted once. This chain connects TRBV5-1 to TRBJ2-5, with D possibly matching TRBD2 (6 bases). V lost 5 bases to trimming and J lost 5 bases, with 13 bases between them. There are 13 residues in the CDR3. Germline-derived CDR1 and CDR2 are SGHRS and YFSETQ. CDR3 sequence (DNA): TGCGCCAGCAGTTCCAGCGGGTGGGAGACCCAGTACTTC. It specifies CASSSSGWETQYF.

The sample holds a few counts of this clone. This rearrangement joins TRBV4-3 to TRBJ2-7; 8 nucleotides line up with TRBD1. The CDR3 is made up of 13 amino acids. CDR1 is LGHNA and CDR2 is YSLEER in the germline V gene. The trim removed 4 bases at V and 6 bases at J, leaving 5 bases unmatched. CDR3 bases: TGCGCCAGCAGCCGAGGACAGGGTCCCGAGCAGTACTTC. Its translation is CASSRGQGPEQYF.

The V gene is TRBV4-2, the J gene TRBJ2-5; D is perhaps TRBD1 or TRBD2 (5 bases each). Germline CDR1 LGHNA, CDR2 YNFKEQ. The CDR3 has 17 residues. V lost 1 base and J lost 5, with 20 bases in between. CDR3 sequence: CASSQGQAGGLGETQYF. CDR3 sequence (DNA): TGTGCCAGCAGCCAAGGTCAGGCTGGGGGTCTCGGGGAGACCCAGTACTTC.

The chain has TRBV7-2 and TRBJ1-2, with TRBD1 as a possible D gene (5 bases). The germline V gene encodes CDR1 SGHTA and CDR2 FQGNSA. CDR3 length equals 14 residues. V lost 1 base to trimming and J lost 5 bases, with 11 bases between them. The CDR3 loop is CASSLGSEGYGYTF. The CDR3 DNA sequence: TGTGCCAGCAGCTTAGGGTCGGAGGGGTATGGCTACACCTTC.